This TCR beta chain was captured in a study of T cells in Graves' hyperthyroidism and ophthalmopathy. Whole-study findings and limits: Peripheral blood also featured most of the thyroid clonotypes expanded above 0.001.

Germline CDR1 MGHDK, CDR2 SYGVNS. The CDR3 extends over 15 amino acids. The V and J ends lost 6 bases and 3 bases respectively, with 17 bases between them. In its sample, this clonotype was seen many times. Its specificity is not known. Orbital computed tomography, thyroid ultrasound, serum thyroxine and TRAb, and clinical symptoms together informed the diagnoses. RNA transcripts yielded amplified TCR beta CDR3 regions. HTBI primers were the set used in a first-round RT-PCR of the TCR CDR3. TCRdb recomputed calls from the multiplex PCR reads with MiXCR, one row per CDR3 protein. This table holds hundreds of thousands of distinct CDR3 sequences, approximately 36% found once.

This sequence was found in a woman in her forties with Graves' hyperthyroidism. Specimen: blood. J is TRBJ2-5 and V is TRBV25-1; D is perhaps TRBD1 (5 bases). The CDR3 here is CASSERGSREETQYF. The DNA of the CDR3 is TGTGCCAGCAGCGAAAGGGGCTCTAGGGAAGAGACCCAGTACTTC. The full variable domain, rest sourced from reference TRBV25-1 and TRBJ2-5, is EADIYQTPRYLVIGTGKKITLECSQTMGHDKMYWYQQDPGMELHLIHYSYGVNSTEKGDLSSESTVSRIRTEHFPLTLESARPSHTSQYLCASSERGSREETQYFGPGTRLLVL.